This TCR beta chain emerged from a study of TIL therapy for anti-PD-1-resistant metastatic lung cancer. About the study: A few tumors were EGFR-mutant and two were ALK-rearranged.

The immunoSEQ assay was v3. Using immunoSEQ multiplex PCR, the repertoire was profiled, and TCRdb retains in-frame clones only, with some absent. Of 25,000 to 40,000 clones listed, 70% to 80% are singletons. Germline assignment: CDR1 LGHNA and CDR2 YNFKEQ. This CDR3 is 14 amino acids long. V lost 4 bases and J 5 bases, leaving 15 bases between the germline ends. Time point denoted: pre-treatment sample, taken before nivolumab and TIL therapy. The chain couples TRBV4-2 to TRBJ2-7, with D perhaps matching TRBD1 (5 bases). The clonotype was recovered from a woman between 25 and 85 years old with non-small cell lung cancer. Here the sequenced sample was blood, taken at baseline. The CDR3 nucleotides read TGTGCCAGCAGCCGGGCAGGGTCGATGAACGAGCAGTACTTC. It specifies CASSRAGSMNEQYF.